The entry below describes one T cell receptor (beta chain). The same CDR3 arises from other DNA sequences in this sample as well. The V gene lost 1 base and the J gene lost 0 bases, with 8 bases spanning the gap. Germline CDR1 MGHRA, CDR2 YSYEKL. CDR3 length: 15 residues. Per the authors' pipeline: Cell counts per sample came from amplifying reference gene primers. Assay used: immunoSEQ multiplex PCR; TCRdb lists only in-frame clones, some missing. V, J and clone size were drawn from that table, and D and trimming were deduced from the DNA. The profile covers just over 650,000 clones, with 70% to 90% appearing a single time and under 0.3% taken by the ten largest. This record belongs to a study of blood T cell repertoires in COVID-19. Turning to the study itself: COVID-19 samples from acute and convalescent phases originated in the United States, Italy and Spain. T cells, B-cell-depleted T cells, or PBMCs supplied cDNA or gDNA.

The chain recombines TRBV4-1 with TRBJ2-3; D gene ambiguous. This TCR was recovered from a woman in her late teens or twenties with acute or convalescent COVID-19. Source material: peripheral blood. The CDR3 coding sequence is TGCGCCAGCAGCCAAGTCGGTGTGAGCACAGATACGCAGTATTTT. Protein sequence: CASSQVGVSTDTQYF.